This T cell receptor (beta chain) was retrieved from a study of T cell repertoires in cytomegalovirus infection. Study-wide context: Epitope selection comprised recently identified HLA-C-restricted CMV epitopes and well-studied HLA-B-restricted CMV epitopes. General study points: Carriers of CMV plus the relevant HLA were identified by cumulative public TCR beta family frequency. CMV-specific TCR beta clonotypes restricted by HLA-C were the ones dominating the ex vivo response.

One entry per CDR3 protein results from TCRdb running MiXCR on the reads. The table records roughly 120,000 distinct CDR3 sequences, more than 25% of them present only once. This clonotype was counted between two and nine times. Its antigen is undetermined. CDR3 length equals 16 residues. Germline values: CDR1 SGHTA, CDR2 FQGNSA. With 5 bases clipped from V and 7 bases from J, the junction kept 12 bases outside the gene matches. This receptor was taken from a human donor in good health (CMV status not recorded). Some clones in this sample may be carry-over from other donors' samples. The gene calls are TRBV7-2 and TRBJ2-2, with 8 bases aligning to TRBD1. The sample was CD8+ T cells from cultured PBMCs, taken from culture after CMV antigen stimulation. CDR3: CASSPRSQGAIGELFF. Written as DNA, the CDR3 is TGTGCCAGCAGCCCCCGGTCCCAGGGGGCGATCGGGGAGCTGTTTTTT.